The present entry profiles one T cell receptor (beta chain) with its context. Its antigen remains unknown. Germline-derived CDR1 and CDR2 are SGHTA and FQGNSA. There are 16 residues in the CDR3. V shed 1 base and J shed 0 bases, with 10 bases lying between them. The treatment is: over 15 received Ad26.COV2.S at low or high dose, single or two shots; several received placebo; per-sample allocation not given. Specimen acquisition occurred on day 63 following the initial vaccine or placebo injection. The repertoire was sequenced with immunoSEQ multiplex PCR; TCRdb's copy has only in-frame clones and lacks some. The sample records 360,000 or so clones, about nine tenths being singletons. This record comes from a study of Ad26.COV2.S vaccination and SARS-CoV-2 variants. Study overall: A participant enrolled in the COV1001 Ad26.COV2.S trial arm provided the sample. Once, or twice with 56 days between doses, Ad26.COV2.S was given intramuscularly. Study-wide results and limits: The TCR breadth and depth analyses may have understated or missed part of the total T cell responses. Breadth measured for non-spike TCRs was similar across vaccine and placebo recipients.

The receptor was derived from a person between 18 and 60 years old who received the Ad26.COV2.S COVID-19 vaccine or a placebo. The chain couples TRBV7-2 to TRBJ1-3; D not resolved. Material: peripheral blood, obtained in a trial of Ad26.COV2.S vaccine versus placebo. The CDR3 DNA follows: TGTGCCAGCAGCTTAGGGAGGGTGAGCTCTGGAAACACCATATATTTT. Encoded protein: CASSLGRVSSGNTIYF.